One sample yielded the 27 T cell receptor beta chains listed below, sequenced in a study of blood T cell repertoires in COVID-19. Using immunoSEQ multiplex PCR, the repertoire was profiled, and TCRdb retains in-frame clones only, with some absent. The table records some 400,000 clones, about 87% of them present only once. Material for sequencing was PBMCs or T cells enriched from blood (not recorded which). These receptors were collected from a man aged 30 to 39 who had recovered from COVID-19.

The chain employs TRBV4-1 and TRBJ2-4, with 10 bases aligning to TRBD2. Germline V gives CDR1 MGHRA, CDR2 YSYEKL. The CDR3 is 17 residues long. Trimming removed 3 bases from V and 2 bases from J; junction bases left unmatched: 7. The CDR3 DNA reads as TGCGCCAGCAGCCAGCCCCTAGCGGGGGCAACCAAAAACATTCAGTACTTC. Encoded protein: CASSQPLAGATKNIQYF.

This clone was counted only a few times. The chain uses TRBV5-1 and TRBJ1-1, with unresolved D. Germline V gene sequence: CDR1 SGHRS, CDR2 YFSETQ. The ends were cut back, 4 bases at V and 4 bases at J, with 14 bases in the middle. The CDR3 has 14 residues. CDR3 loop: CASSLSPSGTEAFF. The CDR3 DNA sequence: TGCGCCAGCAGCCTGTCCCCGTCGGGCACTGAAGCTTTCTTT.

This chain links TRBV12-3 or TRBV12-4 with TRBJ2-1; tentative D call: TRBD1 (6 bases). The CDR3 consists of 11 residues. The V gene lost 5 bases and the J gene lost 16 bases, with 15 bases spanning the gap. In DNA form, the CDR3 reads TGTGCCAGCAGTGAGGGACCAGGGGCCTTCTTC. Protein: CASSEGPGAFF.

The genes are TRBV9 and TRBJ1-4; TRBD1 aligns across 7 bases. Trimming at V came to 0 bases and at J to 8 bases, leaving 4 bases not matched to a gene. The germline V gene has CDR1 SGDLS and CDR2 YYNGEE. The CDR3 sequence is 14 residues long. Here the CDR3 reads CASSVGGGEEKLFF. DNA for the CDR3: TGTGCCAGCAGCGTAGGAGGGGGCGAGGAAAAACTGTTTTTT.

The chain combines TRBV12-3 or TRBV12-4 with TRBJ2-7, with D possibly matching TRBD2 (5 bases). Trimming cost V 8 bases and J 3 bases, with 14 bases left between them. This CDR3 region has 13 residues. The CDR3 region is CASRRDGGYEQYF. The CDR3 region has the DNA TGTGCCAGCCGCCGGGATGGAGGCTACGAGCAGTACTTC.

This rearrangement joins TRBV30 to TRBJ1-1; possible D gene TRBD1, 5 bases. Germline V gene lookup returns CDR1 GTSNPN and CDR2 SVGIG (reference sequence). V was cut by 2 bases and J by 4 bases, with 11 bases left in between. The CDR3 covers 13 residues. CDR3 amino acids: CAWSLQGATEAFF. The CDR3 DNA sequence: TGTGCCTGGAGTCTGCAGGGTGCCACTGAAGCTTTCTTT.

The rearrangement links TRBV11-3 to TRBJ2-1; no reliable D call. There are 14 residues in the CDR3. Germline-derived CDR1 and CDR2 are SGHNT and YENEEA. Trimming took 1 base from V and 3 from J, leaving 7 bases between them. The DNA for the CDR3 is TGTGCCAGCAGCTTAGGCGGCGACTACAATGAGCAGTTCTTC. Translated: CASSLGGDYNEQFF.

Turning to this clone: Mismatch with germline at one junction end may stem from a read error. The J gene is TRBJ1-6, the V gene TRBV6-5; perhaps TRBD1 as D (5 bases). Germline loops: CDR1 MNHEY, CDR2 SVGAGI. There are 13 residues in the CDR3. CDR3: CATSRGITAPLHF. The DNA for the CDR3 is TGTGCCACCAGTAGGGGCATTACGGCACCCCTCCACTTT.

The chain joins TRBV19 to TRBJ1-6, with 12 nucleotides matching TRBD1. CDR1 is LNHDA and CDR2 is SQIVND in the germline V gene (reference sequence). This CDR3 is built from 14 residues. V shed 6 bases and J 7 bases; nucleotides not matched to a gene: 1. The CDR3 reads CASRGQGANSPLHF. In DNA, the CDR3 is TGTGCCAGTAGGGGACAGGGGGCCAATTCACCCCTCCACTTT.

This clone was picked up one time. This sequence joins TRBV4-1 and TRBJ1-6; 7 bases match TRBD1. Looked up from germline, CDR1 is MGHRA and CDR2 is YSYEKL. Germline trimming cut 0 bases from V and 3 bases from J; bases unmatched to any gene: 14. CDR3 length: 20 amino acids. In DNA, the CDR3 is TGCGCCAGCAGCCAAGAAGGGGCCGCGGACAGGCGATACTATAATTCACCCCTCCACTTT. It specifies CASSQEGAADRRYYNSPLHF.

The chain is built from TRBV5-1 and TRBJ2-2, with TRBD1 identical over 7 bases. Germline values: CDR1 SGHRS, CDR2 YFSETQ. Trimming at V came to 2 bases and at J to 6 bases, leaving 7 bases not matched to a gene. The CDR3 spans 15 residues. The CDR3 nucleotides read TGCGCCAGCAGCTTCGCGACAGGGAAACCCGGGGAGCTGTTTTTT. Translation: CASSFATGKPGELFF.

This clone was seen only a few times. V and J are TRBV2 and TRBJ1-5; tentative D call: TRBD1 (5 bases). V lost 4 bases and J lost 7, with 14 bases in between. The length of the CDR3 is 14 residues. CDR1 is SNHLY and CDR2 is FYNNEI in the germline V gene. CDR3 coding DNA: TGTGCCAGCAGTGTAGGGGCGGTTGGACAGCCCCAGCATTTT. Translated, it gives CASSVGAVGQPQHF.

The chain recombines TRBV5-1 with TRBJ1-1, with a weak D call TRBD1 (6 bases). The germline V gene has CDR1 SGHRS and CDR2 YFSETQ. V was trimmed by 7 bases and J by 1 base, leaving 14 bases between them. The CDR3 loop spans 14 amino acids. Here the CDR3 DNA reads TGCGCCAGCCGATCACCGGGACAGAACACTGAAGCTTTCTTT. Translating gives CASRSPGQNTEAFF.

The gene calls are TRBV3-1 (or the pseudogene TRBV3-2) and TRBJ1-2; TRBD1 matches 10 bases. Germline V lookup: CDR1 LGHDT, CDR2 YNNKEL (reference sequence). The CDR3 contains 14 residues. With 7 bases clipped from V and 5 bases from J, the junction kept 7 bases outside the gene matches. The CDR3 is CASKRTGGTYGYTF. For the CDR3, the DNA is TGTGCCAGCAAGAGGACAGGGGGGACGTATGGCTACACCTTC.

V is TRBV6-5 and J is TRBJ2-1; possible D gene TRBD2, 6 bases. V was trimmed by 10 bases and J by 3 bases, leaving 19 bases between them. Germline V lookup: CDR1 MNHEY, CDR2 SVGAGI. This CDR3 comprises 15 residues. The CDR3, as DNA: TGTGCCACCCGCTCGGGAGAAGGACTCTACAATGAGCAGTTCTTC. It codes for CATRSGEGLYNEQFF.

The V call is TRBV30, the J call TRBJ2-3; 7 nucleotides match TRBD1. Germline V CDR1 and CDR2: GTSNPN, SVGIG (reference sequence). The CDR3 loop spans 12 amino acids. J gave up 5 bases and V 4 bases, and 3 bases lay outside the gene matches. In DNA form, the CDR3 reads TGTGCCTGGAAAGGGGGCGGAGATACGCAGTATTTT. Translating gives CAWKGGGDTQYF.

This sequence joins TRBV10-2 and TRBJ1-1; 7 positions agree with TRBD1. The CDR3 covers 11 residues. In germline, CDR1 is WSHSY, CDR2 SAAADI. The J segment lost 7 bases and the V segment lost 4 bases, leaving 0 bases of the junction unmatched. Here the CDR3 DNA reads TGCGCCAGCAGTGGGACAGGTGAAGCTTTCTTT. Its protein product is CASSGTGEAFF.

This sequence joins TRBV3-1 (or the pseudogene TRBV3-2) and TRBJ2-7; D unresolved. CDR1 is LGHDT, CDR2 YNNKEL, per germline (reference sequence). With 3 bases removed from V and 3 bases from J, the gap between germline ends came to 6 bases. The CDR3 runs to 12 residues. The CDR3 bases are TGTGCCAGCAGCCACCTAAGCTACGAGCAGTACTTC. It translates to CASSHLSYEQYF.

The chain links TRBV7-9 to TRBJ1-2; D might be TRBD1 (5 bases). CDR1 and CDR2 from the germline V gene are SEHNR and FQNEAQ (reference sequence). This CDR3 has 11 residues. Trimming removed 8 bases at V and 7 bases at J, with 11 bases between. CDR3 loop: CASQGEGGYTF. For the CDR3, the DNA is TGTGCCAGCCAAGGGGAGGGTGGCTACACCTTC.

As to this clone: Other DNA sequences in the same sample also yield this CDR3. The rearrangement links TRBV20-1 to TRBJ1-2, with 10 bases that match TRBD1. Trimming removed 5 bases from V and 8 bases from J; junction bases left unmatched: 2. Germline CDR1 reads DFQATT; CDR2 reads SNEGSKA (reference sequence). This CDR3 region has 11 residues. In DNA form, the CDR3 reads TGCAGTGCTGACAGGGGGCAGGGCTACACCTTC. Translated: CSADRGQGYTF.

This clone came up once. This chain's CDR3 is CALPQATHNEQFF. DNA for the CDR3: TGTGCCCTCCCACAGGCGACGCACAATGAGCAGTTCTTC. This chain links TRBV12-3 or TRBV12-4 with TRBJ2-1; TRBD1 might be the D (5 bases). CDR3 length: 13 amino acids. V was cut by 11 bases and J by 5 bases, with 16 bases left in between.

The chain carries TRBV19 and TRBJ2-2; D is unclear. Trimming left V 4 bases short and J 4 bases short, with 10 bases between. This CDR3 has 14 residues. Per the germline V gene, CDR1 is LNHDA and CDR2 is SQIVND (reference sequence). The CDR3 is CASSTGFGTGELFF. CDR3 bases: TGTGCCAGTAGTACAGGATTTGGCACCGGGGAGCTGTTTTTT.

Concerning this clone itself: A read error may account for a junction end that differs from germline. This sequence joins TRBV5-1 and TRBJ1-3; TRBD1 agrees at 9 bases. The germline gives CDR1 SGHRS, CDR2 YFSETQ. The CDR3 runs to 14 residues. The DNA of the CDR3 is TGCGCCAGCAGCTTGGAGGGGACAGGGTCCCCGCGGGATTTT. This sequence encodes CASSLEGTGSPRDF.

This chain joins TRBV7-8 and TRBJ1-2; 11 bases align to TRBD1. CDR3 length: 16 residues. Trimming took 5 bases from V and 6 from J; bases not matched to a gene: 11. The germline V gene has CDR1 SGHVS and CDR2 FQNEAQ. CDR3 protein: CASSLLGGTGGDGYTF. DNA for the CDR3: TGTGCCAGCAGCCTTCTGGGAGGGACAGGGGGAGATGGCTACACCTTC.

V usage is TRBV7-9 and J usage is TRBJ1-1; D is unclear. The CDR3 totals 14 residues. CDR1 SEHNR and CDR2 FQNEAQ come from the germline V gene (reference sequence). Trimming shortened V by 6 bases and J by 1 base, and 12 bases separated the two germline ends. Written as DNA, the CDR3 is TGTGCCAGCAGACCCGATACAGAGAACACTGAAGCTTTCTTT. Its protein product is CASRPDTENTEAFF.

This chain's CDR3 is CASRPLAGLNEQFF. CDR3 nucleotide sequence: TGTGCCAGCAGACCTCTAGCGGGCCTCAATGAGCAGTTCTTC. The rearrangement joins TRBV5-6 to TRBJ2-1; 8 positions agree with TRBD2. The trim removed 5 bases at V and 6 bases at J, leaving 7 bases unmatched. The germline V gene encodes CDR1 SGHDT and CDR2 YYEEEE. The CDR3 sequence is 14 residues long.

The chain couples TRBV7-9 to TRBJ2-1; D gene unclear. The CDR3 contains 13 residues. V was cut by 4 bases and J by 5 bases, with 9 bases left in between. Per germline, CDR1 SEHNR and CDR2 FQNEAQ (reference sequence). CDR3 in DNA: TGTGCCAGCAGCTCGACACTTCACAATGAGCAGTTCTTC. Amino acid sequence: CASSSTLHNEQFF.